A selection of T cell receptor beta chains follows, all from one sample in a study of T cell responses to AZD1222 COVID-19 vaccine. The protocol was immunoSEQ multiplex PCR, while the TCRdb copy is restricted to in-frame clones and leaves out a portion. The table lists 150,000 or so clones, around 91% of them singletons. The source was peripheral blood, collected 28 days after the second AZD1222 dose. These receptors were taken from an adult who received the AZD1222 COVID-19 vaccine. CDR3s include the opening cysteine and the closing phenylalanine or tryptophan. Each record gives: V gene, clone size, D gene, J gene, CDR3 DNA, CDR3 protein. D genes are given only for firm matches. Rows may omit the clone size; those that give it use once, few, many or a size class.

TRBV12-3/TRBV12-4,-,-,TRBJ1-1,TGTGCCAGCGACGAGGGGAGGACTGAAGCTTTCTTT,CASDEGRTEAFF
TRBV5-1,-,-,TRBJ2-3,TGCGCCAGCAGCGTGGGGGATGTCACAGATACGCAGTATTTT,CASSVGDVTDTQYF
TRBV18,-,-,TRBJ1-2,TGTGCCAGCTCACCCACCAGCTTGGGCGACTATGGCTACACCTTC,CASSPTSLGDYGYTF
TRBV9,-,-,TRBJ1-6,TGTGCCAGCCAAGAGGAATATCGGGATAATTCACCCCTCCACTTT,CASQEEYRDNSPLHF
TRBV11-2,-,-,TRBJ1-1,TGTGCCAGCAGCACAAGGCGGAACACTGAAGCTTTCTTT,CASSTRRNTEAFF
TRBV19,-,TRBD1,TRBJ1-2,TGTGCCAGTAGTCCTACAGGGGCTGTCGGCTACACCTTC,CASSPTGAVGYTF
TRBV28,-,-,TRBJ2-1,TGTGCCAGCAGCGATATGTCGGCAGGCTCCTACAATGAGCAGTTCTTC,CASSDMSAGSYNEQFF
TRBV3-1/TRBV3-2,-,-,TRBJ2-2,TGTGCCAGCAGCCAGTTTTTCGCGGGGAACACCGGGGAGCTGTTTTTT,CASSQFFAGNTGELFF
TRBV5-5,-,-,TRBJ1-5,TGTGCCAGCAGCTTGTTACAGGCTAATCAGCCCCAGCATTTT,CASSLLQANQPQHF
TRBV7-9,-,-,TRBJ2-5,TGTGCCAGCAGCTTGTCAGGCGGGTCAAAAGAGACCCAGTACTTC,CASSLSGGSKETQYF
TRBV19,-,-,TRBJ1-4,TGTGCCAGTAGTCCCACGGGACTAGAGGAAAAACTGTTTTTT,CASSPTGLEEKLFF
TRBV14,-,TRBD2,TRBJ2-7,TGTGCCAGCAGCCACGTCGCGGGGGGACCCAACGAGCAGTACTTC,CASSHVAGGPNEQYF
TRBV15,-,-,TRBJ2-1,TGTGCCACCCGAAATGAAGGTGTTAATGAGCAGTTCTTC,CATRNEGVNEQFF
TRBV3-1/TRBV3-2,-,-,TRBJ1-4,TGTGCCAGCAGCCACCTCTCAGGGACAACTAATGAAAAACTGTTTTTT,CASSHLSGTTNEKLFF
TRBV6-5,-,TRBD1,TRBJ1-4,TGTGCCAGCAGTTACTACCAGGGGGCGTATGAAAAACTGTTTTTT,CASSYYQGAYEKLFF
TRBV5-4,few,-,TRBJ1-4,TGTGCCAGCAGCTTGGTGGGAGCCCAAAATGAAAAACTGTTTTTT,CASSLVGAQNEKLFF
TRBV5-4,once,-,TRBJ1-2,TGTGCCAGCAGCTTGGAGAGGGGCTATGGCTACACCTTC,CASSLERGYGYTF
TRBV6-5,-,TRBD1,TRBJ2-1,TGTGCCAGCAGTCCGGGACAGGGGATAAATGAGCAGTTCTTC,CASSPGQGINEQFF
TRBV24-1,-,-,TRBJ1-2,TGTGCCACCAGTGATTCCCCCGGGCAGGCGGGTATTTATGGCTACACCTTC,CATSDSPGQAGIYGYTF
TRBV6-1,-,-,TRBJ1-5,TGTGCCAGCAGTGAAGCGACCAGAAATCAGCCCCAGCATTTT,CASSEATRNQPQHF
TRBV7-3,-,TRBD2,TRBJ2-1,TGTGCCAGCAGCCCACTAGCGGGAACCAATGAGCAGTTCTTC,CASSPLAGTNEQFF
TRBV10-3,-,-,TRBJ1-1,TGTGCCATCAGTGATCAGGGACCTCACACTGAAGCTTTCTTT,CAISDQGPHTEAFF
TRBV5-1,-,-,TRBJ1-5,TGCGCCAGCAGCTTGGGGACAGTCATTAATCAGCCCCAGCATTTT,CASSLGTVINQPQHF
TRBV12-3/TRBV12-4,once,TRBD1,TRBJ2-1,TGTGCCAGCAGGGGACAGGTTCGCGACGAGCAGTTCTTC,CASRGQVRDEQFF
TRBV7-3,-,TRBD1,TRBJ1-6,TGTGCCAGCAGCTTACAGGGGGCGACCTATAATTCACCCCTCCACTTT,CASSLQGATYNSPLHF
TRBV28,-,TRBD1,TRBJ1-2,TGTGCCAGCAGTGGATCCGGGACAGAAGATTCGATATATGGCTACACCTTC,CASSGSGTEDSIYGYTF
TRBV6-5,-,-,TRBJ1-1,TGTGCCAGCAGTACCGGGTCGTACACTGAAGCTTTCTTT,CASSTGSYTEAFF
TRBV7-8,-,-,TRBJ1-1,TGTGCCAGCAGCCCACAGAAAGACACTGAAGCTTTCTTT,CASSPQKDTEAFF
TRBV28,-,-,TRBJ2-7,TGTGCCAGCAGTTTATCCCCGGGATCCTCCTACGAGCAGTACTTC,CASSLSPGSSYEQYF
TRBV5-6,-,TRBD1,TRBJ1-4,TGTGCCAGCAGCCTTGACAGGGGGCTCACTAATGAAAAACTGTTTTTT,CASSLDRGLTNEKLFF
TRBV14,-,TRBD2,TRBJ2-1,TGTGCCAGCAGCTACCTCAGGACTAGCGGGAGCGATGAGCAGTTCTTC,CASSYLRTSGSDEQFF
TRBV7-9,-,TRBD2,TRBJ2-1,TGTGCCAGCAGCTTACCCGGGGGGGCTATCTACAATGAGCAGTTCTTC,CASSLPGGAIYNEQFF
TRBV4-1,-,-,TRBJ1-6,TGCGCCAGCAGCCAAGGGCAGGGAGTATTGAATTCACCCCTCCACTTT,CASSQGQGVLNSPLHF
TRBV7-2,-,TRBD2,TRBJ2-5,TGTGCCAGCAGCCCACAATGGCGGGGGCAAGAGACCCAGTACTTC,CASSPQWRGQETQYF
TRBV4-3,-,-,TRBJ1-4,TGCGCCAGCAGCCAAGATACAGGTCTCCAGAATGAAAAACTGTTTTTT,CASSQDTGLQNEKLFF
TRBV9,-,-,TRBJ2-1,TGTGCCAGCAGCGCACCCAGGGTTACCGAGCAGTTCTTC,CASSAPRVTEQFF
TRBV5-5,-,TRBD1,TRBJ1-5,TGTGCCAGCAGCTTGTGGGACAGGGGGGCGGATCAGCCCCAGCATTTT,CASSLWDRGADQPQHF